Listed below are T cell receptor beta chains from one sample, sequenced in a study of T cell responses to AZD1222 COVID-19 vaccine. Some clones are missing from TCRdb's copy, which holds only in-frame ones; the method was immunoSEQ multiplex PCR. Here the sample spans fewer than 120,000 clones, approximately 90% being singletons. Here the sequenced sample was peripheral blood, taken 28 days after the second AZD1222 dose. These receptors originate from an adult who received the AZD1222 COVID-19 vaccine. CDR3s include the opening cysteine and the closing phenylalanine or tryptophan. A D gene is named only where the DNA matches it firmly. Only part of the rows carry a size: once, few, many, or a class if the clone is expanded.

j_call | clone_size | v_call | d_call | cdr3_nt | cdr3_aa
TRBJ2-3 | NA | TRBV19 | NA | TGTGCCAGTAGTATGGGCTTTAGAACAGATACGCAGTATTTT | CASSMGFRTDTQYF
TRBJ1-5 | NA | TRBV10-3 | TRBD1 | TGTGCCATCAGTGATTTTCGGACAGGGTCAAATCAGCCCCAGCATTTT | CAISDFRTGSNQPQHF
TRBJ1-1 | NA | TRBV28 | TRBD1 | TGTGCCAGCAGTTTAGGGACAGGGGCCACTGAAGCTTTCTTT | CASSLGTGATEAFF
TRBJ1-5 | NA | TRBV28 | NA | TGTGCCAGCAGTTTCAGTGGGCAGCCCCAGCATTTT | CASSFSGQPQHF
TRBJ1-2 | NA | TRBV6-4 | TRBD1 | TGTGCCAGCAGTGACACGCACGCCGCCACAGGGGACTATGGCTACACCTTC | CASSDTHAATGDYGYTF
TRBJ2-1 | NA | TRBV20-1 | NA | TGCAGTGCCTCGGATAATGAGCAGTTCTTC | CSASDNEQFF
TRBJ1-5 | medium-sized | TRBV3-1/TRBV3-2 | NA | TGTGCCAGCAGCCAAGGGGGGTTTAGCGATCAGCCCCAGCATTTT | CASSQGGFSDQPQHF
TRBJ1-5 | NA | TRBV6-6 | NA | TGTGCCAGCAGTTACTCGGTGGAATTTCATCAGCCCCAGCATTTT | CASSYSVEFHQPQHF
TRBJ2-3 | NA | TRBV2 | TRBD2 | TGTGCCAGCATCGTAGCGGGGCAACACACAGATACGCAGTATTTT | CASIVAGQHTDTQYF
TRBJ2-6 | NA | TRBV5-1 | NA | TGCGCCAGCAGCACCAATCCTGGGGCCAACGTCCTGACTTTC | CASSTNPGANVLTF
TRBJ1-1 | NA | TRBV7-8 | NA | TGTGCCAGCAGCCAATCCGTGGGGCCGAGGAGCACTGAAGCTTTCTTT | CASSQSVGPRSTEAFF
TRBJ1-5 | NA | TRBV11-2 | NA | TGTGCCAGCAGCTTAGGGGGGGCCCATCAGCCCCAGCATTTT | CASSLGGAHQPQHF
TRBJ1-4 | NA | TRBV20-1 | NA | TGCAGTGCTCCGGATGAGGAAAAACTGTTTTTT | CSAPDEEKLFF
TRBJ1-2 | NA | TRBV5-4 | TRBD1 | TGTGCCAGCAGCTTGGCGGGACAGAACTATGGCTACACCTTC | CASSLAGQNYGYTF
TRBJ1-5 | NA | TRBV18 | NA | TGTGCCAGCTCTCAGGAGTCGGGTGGCCAGCCCCAGCATTTT | CASSQESGGQPQHF
TRBJ1-3 | NA | TRBV9 | NA | TGTGCCAGCCCCGATTGTTCCTCTGGAAACACCATATATTTT | CASPDCSSGNTIYF
TRBJ1-6 | NA | TRBV5-4 | NA | TGTGCCAGCAGCTTTACCACTTTAAATTCACCCCTCCACTTT | CASSFTTLNSPLHF
TRBJ2-7 | NA | TRBV3-1/TRBV3-2 | NA | TGTGCCAGCAGCCAATTCACAGCCCTCGGTCAGGGGAGCCCCTACGAGCAGTACTTC | CASSQFTALGQGSPYEQYF
TRBJ2-1 | few | TRBV6-5 | TRBD2 | TGTGCCAGCCTAAGACTAGCGGGGTACAATGAGCAGTTCTTC | CASLRLAGYNEQFF
TRBJ1-3 | NA | TRBV7-9 | NA | TGTGCCAGCAGCCCCGGGGGATCGAGCTCTGGAAACACCATATATTTT | CASSPGGSSSGNTIYF
TRBJ1-3 | NA | TRBV7-9 | TRBD1 | TGTGCCAGCAGCCAGGGGGCTGGAAACACCATATATTTT | CASSQGAGNTIYF
TRBJ1-2 | NA | TRBV7-9 | TRBD1 | TGTGCCAGCAGCAGACAGGGGTACTATGGCTACACCTTC | CASSRQGYYGYTF
TRBJ2-3 | NA | TRBV24-1 | NA | TGTGCCACCAGTGCAAGGGGAGGCACAGATACGCAGTATTTT | CATSARGGTDTQYF
TRBJ2-7 | NA | TRBV19 | NA | TGTGCCAGTAGTATAGGACATGCCTCCTACGAGCAGTACTTC | CASSIGHASYEQYF
TRBJ2-7 | NA | TRBV3-1/TRBV3-2 | TRBD1 | TGTGCCAGCAGGGGACAGGGGGTGATGTACGAGCAGTACTTC | CASRGQGVMYEQYF
TRBJ2-3 | NA | TRBV28 | NA | TGTGCCAGCAGTTTCCTGAGCGGATCCAATGAACTCGACACAGATACGCAGTATTTT | CASSFLSGSNELDTDTQYF
TRBJ2-1 | NA | TRBV11-3 | NA | TGTGCCAGCAGCTTAGGTGGGATTGTCTACAATGAGCAGTTCTTC | CASSLGGIVYNEQFF
TRBJ2-5 | NA | TRBV19 | NA | TGTGCCAGTAGTATAGGTGGGACAATCCGAGAGACCCAGTACTTC | CASSIGGTIRETQYF
TRBJ2-2 | many | TRBV18 | NA | TGTGCCAGCTCACCCTTTATGGACCAGGCGAACACCGGGGAGCTGTTTTTT | CASSPFMDQANTGELFF
TRBJ2-4 | NA | TRBV7-9 | NA | TGTGCCAGCAGCTTAGTCGGGGGCAGAAAAAACATTCAGTACTTC | CASSLVGGRKNIQYF
TRBJ2-7 | once | TRBV11-2 | NA | TGTGCCAGCAGCTTAATGGATTCATACGAGCAGTACTTC | CASSLMDSYEQYF
TRBJ1-2 | NA | TRBV15 | NA | TGTGCCACCAGCAGAGATGGACAGCTCTATGGCTACACCTTC | CATSRDGQLYGYTF
TRBJ1-2 | NA | TRBV6-5 | NA | TGTGCCACCTCCGACGGGGGAGCTAACTATGGCTACACCTTC | CATSDGGANYGYTF
TRBJ2-3 | NA | TRBV6-5 | NA | TGTGCCAGCAGCCCGGATCTCGATAGCACAGATACGCAGTATTTT | CASSPDLDSTDTQYF
TRBJ1-1 | NA | TRBV3-1/TRBV3-2 | NA | TGTGCCAGCAGCCAGGCAGGGTTCAACACTGAAGCTTTCTTT | CASSQAGFNTEAFF
TRBJ2-6 | NA | TRBV4-2 | TRBD2 | TGTGCCACCTCGGGGGTAGCGGGAGGCATCTCTGGGGCCAACGTCCTGACTTTC | CATSGVAGGISGANVLTF
TRBJ2-2 | NA | TRBV3-1/TRBV3-2 | NA | TGTGCCAGCAGCCAAGATCGAGGATCCGGGGAGCTGTTTTTT | CASSQDRGSGELFF
TRBJ1-4 | NA | TRBV27 | NA | TGTGCCAGCAGCCCCCAACAGTATCCCCTGGAAAAACTGTTTTTT | CASSPQQYPLEKLFF
TRBJ1-6 | NA | TRBV9 | NA | TGTGCCAGCAGCGTATGGGACACAAATTCACCCCTCCACTTT | CASSVWDTNSPLHF
TRBJ1-3 | NA | TRBV19 | NA | TGTGCCAGTCGACAGGTCTCTGGAAACACCATATATTTT | CASRQVSGNTIYF
TRBJ1-5 | NA | TRBV29-1 | NA | TGCAGCGTCCAGGACGGGAATCAGCCCCAGCATTTT | CSVQDGNQPQHF
TRBJ1-2 | NA | TRBV7-9 | TRBD1 | TGTGCCAGCAGCTTAAAGAGACAGGGGGCTGATGGCTACACCTTC | CASSLKRQGADGYTF
TRBJ2-5 | once | TRBV19 | NA | TGTGCCAGTAGTATAAACAGGGAGGGTTTTAGGGAGACCCAGTACTTC | CASSINREGFRETQYF
TRBJ1-5 | NA | TRBV6-1 | NA | TGTGCCAGCATCCGGGTGGGGGATTTTGGTCAGCCCCAGCATTTT | CASIRVGDFGQPQHF
TRBJ1-1 | NA | TRBV28 | TRBD1 | TGTGCCAGCAGTTCGGGACAGAGGAACACTGAAGCTTTCTTT | CASSSGQRNTEAFF
TRBJ2-3 | few | TRBV4-1 | NA | TGCGCCAGCAGCCAACCTATAATAACCAGCACAGATACGCAGTATTTT | CASSQPIITSTDTQYF
TRBJ2-3 | NA | TRBV7-8 | NA | TGTGCCAGCAGCTTAGCGGCGGAATATCCGCAGTATTTT | CASSLAAEYPQYF